This section outlines one T cell receptor (beta chain) sequence together with its context. The junction differs from germline at one of its ends, possibly a read error. These data originate in a study of yellow fever vaccine responses in identical twins. One entry per CDR3 protein results from TCRdb running MiXCR on the RT-PCR reads. Of over 800 distinct CDR3 sequences detected, 80% to 95% appear once; the ten largest clones hold about 3.2%. The CDR3 has 14 amino acids. The receptor comes from a woman between 18 and 30 years old who received the yellow fever vaccine. The sequences come from T cells from blood (PBMCs), unsorted or a sorted subset (not recorded which), collected before or after yellow fever vaccination (not recorded which). V gene TRBV7-1 combines with J gene TRBJ2-2, with a possible D match to TRBD2 (6 bases). TRBV7-1 is noted as an ORF with a role that remains uncertain. CDR3 nucleotide sequence: TGTGCCAGCAGCACAGCGGGGAACACCGGGGAGCTGTTTTTT. Its translation: CASSTAGNTGELFF.